Detailed here is one T cell receptor (beta chain). The table came from immunoSEQ multiplex PCR; TCRdb's copy has only in-frame clones and leaves some out. The data hold approximately 86,000 clones, with around 85% observed a single time. This CDR3 comprises 14 residues. The data were taken from a study of control samples from healthy donors and cancer patients. What was sequenced was blood. The rearrangement uses TRBV21-1 and TRBJ2-3. TRBV21-1 is classified as a pseudogene. The sequence came from a woman between 35 and 50 years old in good health. The DNA for the CDR3 is TGTGCCAGCAGCAAAGGAGGGGAAGCAGATACGCAGTATTTT. Residues: CASSKGGEADTQYF.